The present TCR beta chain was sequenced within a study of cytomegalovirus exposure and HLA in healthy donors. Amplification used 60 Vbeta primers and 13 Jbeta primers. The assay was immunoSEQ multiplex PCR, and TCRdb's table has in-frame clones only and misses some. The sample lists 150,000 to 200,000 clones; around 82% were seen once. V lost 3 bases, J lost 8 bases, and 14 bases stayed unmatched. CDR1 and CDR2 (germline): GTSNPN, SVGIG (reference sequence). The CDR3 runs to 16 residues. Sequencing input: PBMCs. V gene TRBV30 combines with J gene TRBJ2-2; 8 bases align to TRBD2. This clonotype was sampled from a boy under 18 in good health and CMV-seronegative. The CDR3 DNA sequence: TGTGCCTGGAGCCGCGTCGGGGGGGTTTATGAAGGGGAGCTGTTTTTT. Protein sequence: CAWSRVGGVYEGELFF.